This is a list of T cell receptor beta chains from one sample in a study of OX40 agonist ivuxolimab in advanced cancers. Assay used: immunoSEQ multiplex PCR; TCRdb lists only in-frame clones, some missing. The table shows approximately 99,000 clones, with approximately 93% occurring only once. This material consisted of CD4+ or CD8+ T cells sorted from blood, taken in a trial of the OX40 agonist ivuxolimab. The origin of the receptors is an adult with an advanced solid tumor such as melanoma, head and neck, liver or kidney cancer. CDR3s include the opening cysteine and the closing phenylalanine or tryptophan. The D gene is left open where the match is weak. Clone size is shown for a subset of rows, as once, few, many or a class of expanded clone.

J | D | size | length | V | CDR3 | DNA
TRBJ1-2 | - | - | 17 | TRBV27 | CASSLGGPLTSNYGYTF | TGTGCCAGCTCCCTCGGGGGCCCTCTAACCTCTAACTATGGCTACACCTTC
TRBJ1-1 | - | few | 12 | TRBV5-6 | CASSLVRSQAFF | TGTGCCAGCAGCTTGGTAAGGAGTCAAGCTTTCTTT
TRBJ2-2 | TRBD1 | - | 16 | TRBV5-1 | CASSLGQGAYTGELFF | TGCGCCAGCAGCTTGGGACAGGGGGCGTACACCGGGGAGCTGTTTTTT
TRBJ1-1 | - | - | 13 | TRBV29-1 | CSVQSITHTEAFF | TGCAGCGTTCAATCCATTACACACACTGAAGCTTTCTTT
TRBJ1-1 | - | - | 15 | TRBV6-6 | CASSYGREGNTEAFF | TGTGCCAGCAGTTACGGCCGGGAAGGAAACACTGAAGCTTTCTTT
TRBJ2-7 | - | - | 13 | TRBV10-1 | CASSETDGYEQYF | TGCGCCAGCAGTGAGACGGACGGGTACGAGCAGTACTTC
TRBJ2-7 | TRBD1 | - | 16 | TRBV5-6 | CASSLRGQGTSYEQYF | TGTGCCAGCAGCTTGAGGGGACAGGGGACCTCCTACGAGCAGTACTTC
TRBJ2-3 | - | - | 16 | TRBV7-2 | CASSLRDTSSTDTQYF | TGTGCCAGCAGCTTACGGGACACATCTAGCACAGATACGCAGTATTTT
TRBJ1-1 | TRBD1 | - | 15 | TRBV11-2 | CASSLGQGGGTEAFF | TGTGCCAGCAGCCTGGGACAGGGTGGGGGCACTGAAGCTTTCTTT
TRBJ1-1 | TRBD1 | - | 18 | TRBV7-2 | CASSSETGYSLMNTEAFF | TGTGCCAGCAGCTCCGAGACAGGGTACTCCCTCATGAACACTGAAGCTTTCTTT
TRBJ2-3 | TRBD2 | - | 20 | TRBV6-1 | CASSATTSGGAGSPLDTQYF | TGTGCCAGCAGTGCCACAACTAGCGGGGGGGCCGGATCCCCCCTTGATACGCAGTATTTT
TRBJ1-1 | TRBD1 | - | 15 | TRBV7-9 | CASSWGTGARAEAFF | TGTGCCAGCAGCTGGGGGACAGGCGCGAGGGCTGAAGCTTTCTTT
TRBJ1-1 | TRBD1 | - | 14 | TRBV29-1 | CSVGRTGGNTEAFF | TGCAGCGTGGGGCGGACAGGGGGGAACACTGAAGCTTTCTTT
TRBJ1-2 | - | few | 13 | TRBV6-5 | CASSLDRIYGYTF | TGTGCCAGCAGCCTCGACAGGATCTATGGCTACACCTTC
TRBJ2-7 | TRBD1 | - | 13 | TRBV15 | CATSRDSPYEQYF | TGTGCCACCAGCCGGGACAGCCCCTACGAGCAGTACTTC
TRBJ1-2 | TRBD1 | - | 12 | TRBV28 | CASKTGGSGYTF | TGTGCCAGTAAGACAGGGGGCAGTGGCTACACCTTC
TRBJ2-1 | - | - | 13 | TRBV12-5 | CASGLIGAAEQFF | TGTGCTAGTGGTTTGATAGGGGCGGCTGAGCAGTTCTTC
TRBJ2-7 | TRBD1 | - | 13 | TRBV7-3 | CASSLSGGEEQYF | TGTGCCAGCAGCTTATCAGGGGGAGAGGAGCAGTACTTC
TRBJ2-7 | - | - | 14 | TRBV18 | CASSPPASSYEQYF | TGTGCCAGCTCCCCCCCCGCGAGCTCCTACGAGCAGTACTTC
TRBJ2-1 | TRBD2 | - | 13 | TRBV7-2 | CASSPPGGVEQFF | TGTGCCAGCAGCCCCCCCGGGGGGGTAGAGCAGTTCTTC
TRBJ1-1 | - | - | 14 | TRBV30 | CAWSRQGGRTEAFF | TGTGCCTGGAGCCGCCAGGGCGGGCGCACTGAAGCTTTCTTT
TRBJ1-2 | - | - | 12 | TRBV30 | CAWEAIYNGYTF | TGTGCCTGGGAGGCAATTTACAATGGCTACACCTTC
TRBJ2-5 | - | - | 15 | TRBV4-3 | CASSQDTGRAETQYF | TGCGCCAGCAGCCAAGATACCGGGCGGGCGGAGACCCAGTACTTC
TRBJ2-5 | TRBD2 | once | 16 | TRBV28 | CASSFGVAGGMETQYF | TGTGCCAGCAGTTTTGGAGTGGCGGGAGGAATGGAGACCCAGTACTTC
TRBJ2-5 | - | - | 12 | TRBV7-6 | CASKTWAETQYF | TGTGCCAGCAAGACCTGGGCAGAGACCCAGTACTTC
TRBJ2-3 | TRBD2 | - | 17 | TRBV7-2 | CASSPRTSGVSTDTQYF | TGTGCCAGCAGCCCACGGACTAGCGGAGTTAGCACAGATACGCAGTATTTT
TRBJ2-5 | - | - | 13 | TRBV5-3 | CARSLGGKETQYF | TGTGCCAGAAGCTTGGGAGGGAAAGAGACCCAGTACTTC
TRBJ2-2 | TRBD2 | - | 17 | TRBV2 | CASSSGLATLNTGELFF | TGTGCCAGCAGTTCGGGACTAGCGACACTGAACACCGGGGAGCTGTTTTTT
TRBJ2-2 | - | - | 17 | TRBV7-9 | CASSQRPGRMDTGELFF | TGTGCCAGCAGCCAACGTCCAGGGAGGATGGACACCGGGGAGCTGTTTTTT
TRBJ2-5 | - | - | 16 | TRBV27 | CASSLSIIGGRETQYF | TGTGCCAGCAGTTTGAGTATTATCGGGGGCCGGGAGACCCAGTACTTC
TRBJ1-1 | - | - | 12 | TRBV28 | CASSPRDQEAFF | TGTGCCAGCAGTCCGCGGGACCAGGAAGCTTTCTTT
TRBJ1-1 | - | - | 14 | TRBV4-3 | CASSQDSRGEESFF | TGCGCCAGCAGCCAAGATAGCAGGGGAGAAGAATCTTTCTTT
TRBJ1-3 | - | - | 16 | TRBV12-5 | CASGLGPLESGNTIYF | TGTGCTAGTGGTTTGGGACCCCTGGAATCTGGAAACACCATATATTTT
TRBJ2-7 | TRBD1 | once | 13 | TRBV4-3 | CASSQDRGQGQYF | TGCGCCAGCAGCCAAGATAGGGGACAGGGACAATACTTC
TRBJ1-5 | TRBD1 | - | 15 | TRBV7-6 | CASSLEQGAAQPQHF | TGTGCCAGCAGCTTAGAACAGGGGGCGGCTCAGCCCCAGCATTTT
TRBJ1-6 | - | - | 13 | TRBV7-2 | CATGAQGDSPLHF | TGTGCCACCGGGGCCCAGGGTGATTCACCCCTCCACTTT
TRBJ2-1 | TRBD1 | - | 16 | TRBV4-3 | CASSQDQGVRYNEQFF | TGCGCCAGCAGCCAAGATCAGGGGGTCCGTTACAATGAGCAGTTCTTC
TRBJ2-2 | TRBD1 | - | 17 | TRBV5-4 | CASTLHTGTANTGELFF | TGTGCCAGCACCCTCCACACCGGGACAGCGAACACCGGGGAGCTGTTTTTT
TRBJ1-2 | - | - | 13 | TRBV6-5 | CASSSLPKGGYTF | TGTGCCAGCAGTTCCCTTCCCAAAGGAGGCTACACCTTC
TRBJ2-3 | TRBD2 | once | 15 | TRBV11-3 | CASSLREKYADTQYF | TGTGCCAGCAGCTTGCGGGAGAAGTACGCAGATACGCAGTATTTT
TRBJ2-7 | - | - | 13 | TRBV7-8 | CASSLAGNSEQYF | TGTGCCAGCAGCTTAGCCGGGAACTCCGAGCAGTACTTC
TRBJ2-2 | - | - | 17 | TRBV9 | CASSVAAGAPKDGELFF | TGTGCCAGCAGCGTAGCGGCGGGGGCCCCAAAAGACGGGGAGCTGTTTTTT
TRBJ2-7 | - | - | 14 | TRBV11-3 | CASSPGTGDYEQYF | TGTGCCAGCAGCCCTGGGACGGGGGACTACGAGCAGTACTTC
TRBJ2-3 | - | once | 13 | TRBV7-2 | CASKNRLTDTQYF | TGTGCCAGCAAGAACAGACTCACAGATACGCAGTATTTT
TRBJ2-7 | - | - | 15 | TRBV7-2 | CASSFVGDRGYEQYF | TGTGCCAGCAGTTTCGTCGGGGACCGAGGCTACGAGCAGTACTTC
TRBJ1-1 | - | - | 11 | TRBV7-2 | CASSAEVKAFF | TGTGCCAGCAGCGCCGAAGTTAAAGCTTTCTTT
TRBJ1-6 | - | few | 16 | TRBV7-9 | CASSLARQGKDSPLHF | TGTGCCAGCAGCTTAGCTAGGCAGGGTAAGGATTCACCCCTCCACTTT
TRBJ2-2 | - | - | 17 | TRBV25-1 | CASSDLPTTGWAGELFF | TGTGCCAGCAGTGATCTGCCGACTACAGGGTGGGCCGGGGAGCTGTTTTTT
TRBJ1-3 | TRBD1 | - | 15 | TRBV5-4 | CASSRWTGPGNTIYF | TGTGCCAGCAGCCGCTGGACAGGACCTGGAAACACCATATATTTT
TRBJ2-2 | - | - | 13 | TRBV7-9 | CAHARGNTGELFF | TGTGCCCACGCGAGGGGGAACACCGGGGAGCTGTTTTTT
TRBJ2-3 | TRBD1 | - | 12 | TRBV29-1 | CSLKQGSDTQYF | TGCAGCCTTAAACAGGGGAGCGATACGCAGTATTTT
TRBJ1-3 | - | - | 15 | TRBV28 | CASSSVQPSGNTIYF | TGTGCCAGCAGTTCAGTCCAACCGTCTGGAAACACCATATATTTT
TRBJ2-1 | TRBD2 | - | 15 | TRBV5-8 | CASSSRGGFYNEQFF | TGTGCCAGCAGCTCCCGGGGGGGTTTCTACAATGAGCAGTTCTTC
TRBJ1-1 | - | - | 15 | TRBV7-2 | CASSLDGARSRGAFF | TGTGCCAGCAGCTTAGATGGGGCCAGGTCGCGGGGAGCTTTCTTT
TRBJ1-2 | TRBD1 | - | 17 | TRBV7-2 | CASSLGASGGLSYGYTF | TGTGCCAGCAGCTTAGGAGCGTCAGGGGGCTTGAGCTATGGCTACACCTTC
TRBJ2-7 | - | - | 15 | TRBV2 | CASSRDSGRSYEQYF | TGTGCCAGCTCCAGGGATAGCGGACGTTCCTACGAGCAGTACTTC
TRBJ1-5 | - | few | 16 | TRBV6-6 | CASSLPGEYSNQPQHF | TGTGCCAGCAGTCTCCCAGGGGAATATAGCAATCAGCCCCAGCATTTT
TRBJ2-3 | TRBD2 | - | 15 | TRBV7-9 | CASSQTSSGTDTQYF | TGTGCCAGCAGCCAGACTAGCTCCGGCACAGATACGCAGTATTTT
TRBJ1-6 | TRBD1 | - | 15 | TRBV9 | CASSVDGQGDSPLHF | TGTGCCAGCAGCGTCGACGGACAGGGGGATTCACCCCTCCACTTT